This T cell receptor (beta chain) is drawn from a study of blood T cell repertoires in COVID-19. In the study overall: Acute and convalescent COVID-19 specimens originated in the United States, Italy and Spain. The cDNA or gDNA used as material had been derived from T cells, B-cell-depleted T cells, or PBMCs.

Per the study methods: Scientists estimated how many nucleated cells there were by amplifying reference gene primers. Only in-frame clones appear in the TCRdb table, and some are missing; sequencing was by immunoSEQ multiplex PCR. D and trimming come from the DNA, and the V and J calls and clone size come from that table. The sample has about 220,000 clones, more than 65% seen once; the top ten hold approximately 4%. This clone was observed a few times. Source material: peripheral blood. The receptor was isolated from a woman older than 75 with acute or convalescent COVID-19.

The CDR3 DNA sequence: TGTGCCAGCAGCCCAGTTGGACAGTATTCACCCCTCCACTTT. Its translation is CASSPVGQYSPLHF. The chain employs TRBV14 and TRBJ1-6, with TRBD1 as a possible D gene (6 bases). The ends were cut back, 4 bases at V and 8 bases at J, with 12 bases in the middle. Looked up from germline, CDR1 is SGHDN and CDR2 is FVKESK. This CDR3 is built from 14 residues.